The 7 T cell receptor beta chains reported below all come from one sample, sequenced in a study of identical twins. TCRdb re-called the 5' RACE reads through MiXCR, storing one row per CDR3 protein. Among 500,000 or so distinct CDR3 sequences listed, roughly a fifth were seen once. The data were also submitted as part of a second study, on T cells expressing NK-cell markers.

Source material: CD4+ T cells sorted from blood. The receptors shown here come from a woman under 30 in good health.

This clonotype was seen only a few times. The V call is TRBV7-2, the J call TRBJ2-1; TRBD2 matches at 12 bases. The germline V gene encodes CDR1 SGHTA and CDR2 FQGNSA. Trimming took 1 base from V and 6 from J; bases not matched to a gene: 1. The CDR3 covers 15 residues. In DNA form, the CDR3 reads TGTGCCAGCAGCTTAGAGGGACTAGCGGGCAATGAGCAGTTCTTC. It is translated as CASSLEGLAGNEQFF.

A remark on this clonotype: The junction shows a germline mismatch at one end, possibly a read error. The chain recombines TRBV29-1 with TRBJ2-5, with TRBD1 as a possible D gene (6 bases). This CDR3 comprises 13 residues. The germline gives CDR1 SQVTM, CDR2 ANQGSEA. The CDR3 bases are TGCAGCGGTGAACGTACAGGGCAAGAGACCCAGTACTTC. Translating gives CSGERTGQETQYF.

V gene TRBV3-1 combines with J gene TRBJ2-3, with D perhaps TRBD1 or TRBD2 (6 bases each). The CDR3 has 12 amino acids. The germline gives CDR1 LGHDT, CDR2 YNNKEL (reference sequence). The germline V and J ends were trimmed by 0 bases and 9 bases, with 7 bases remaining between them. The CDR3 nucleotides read TGTGCCAGCAGCCAAGACGGGGGCACGCAGTATTTT. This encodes CASSQDGGTQYF.

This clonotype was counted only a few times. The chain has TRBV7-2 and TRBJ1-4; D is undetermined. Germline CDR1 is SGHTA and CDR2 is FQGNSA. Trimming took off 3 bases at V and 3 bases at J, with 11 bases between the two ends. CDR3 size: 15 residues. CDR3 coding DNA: TGTGCCAGCAGCTTTAGACTGAGGTCTAATGAAAAACTGTTTTTT. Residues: CASSFRLRSNEKLFF.

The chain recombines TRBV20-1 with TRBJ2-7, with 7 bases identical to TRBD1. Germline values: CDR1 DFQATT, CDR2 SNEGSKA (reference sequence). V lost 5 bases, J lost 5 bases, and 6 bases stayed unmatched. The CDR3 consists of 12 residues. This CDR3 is CSAPGGSNEQYF. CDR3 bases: TGCAGTGCTCCAGGGGGTTCCAACGAGCAGTACTTC.

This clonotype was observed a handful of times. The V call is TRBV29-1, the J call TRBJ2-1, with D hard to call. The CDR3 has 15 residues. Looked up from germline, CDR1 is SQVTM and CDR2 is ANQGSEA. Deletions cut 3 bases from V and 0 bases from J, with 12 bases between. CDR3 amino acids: CSVDSPPSSYNEQFF. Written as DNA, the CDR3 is TGCAGCGTTGATTCTCCACCGAGCTCCTACAATGAGCAGTTCTTC.

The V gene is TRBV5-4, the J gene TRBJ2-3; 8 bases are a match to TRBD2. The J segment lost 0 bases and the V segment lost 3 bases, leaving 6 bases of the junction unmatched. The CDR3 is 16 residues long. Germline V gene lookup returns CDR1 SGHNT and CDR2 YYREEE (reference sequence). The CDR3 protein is CASSSRVAGSTDTQYF. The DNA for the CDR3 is TGTGCCAGCAGCTCTCGGGTAGCGGGGAGCACAGATACGCAGTATTTT.